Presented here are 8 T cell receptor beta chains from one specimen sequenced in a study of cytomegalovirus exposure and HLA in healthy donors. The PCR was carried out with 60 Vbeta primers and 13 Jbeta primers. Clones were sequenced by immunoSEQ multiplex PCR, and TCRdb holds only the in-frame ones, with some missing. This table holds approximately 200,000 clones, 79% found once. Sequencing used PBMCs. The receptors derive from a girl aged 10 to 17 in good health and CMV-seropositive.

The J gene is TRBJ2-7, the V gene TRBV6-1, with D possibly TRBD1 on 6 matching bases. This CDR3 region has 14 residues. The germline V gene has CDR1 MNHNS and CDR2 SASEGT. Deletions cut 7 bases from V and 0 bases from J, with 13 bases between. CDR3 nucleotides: TGTGCCAGCAAGGACGACAGGCGCTCCTACGAGCAGTACTTC. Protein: CASKDDRRSYEQYF.

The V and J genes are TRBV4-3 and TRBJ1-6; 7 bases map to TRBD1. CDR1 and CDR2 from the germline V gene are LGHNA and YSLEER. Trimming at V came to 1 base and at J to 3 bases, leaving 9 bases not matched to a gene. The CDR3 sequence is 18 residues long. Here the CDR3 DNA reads TGCGCCAGCAGCCAAGGACTCCCTCGACAGGGCTATAATTCACCCCTCCACTTT. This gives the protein CASSQGLPRQGYNSPLHF.

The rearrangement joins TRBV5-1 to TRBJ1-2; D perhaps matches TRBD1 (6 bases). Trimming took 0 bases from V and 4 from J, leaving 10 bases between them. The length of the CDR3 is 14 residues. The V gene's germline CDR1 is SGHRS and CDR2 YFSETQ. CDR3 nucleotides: TGCGCCAGCAGCTTGGAAGGACAGCCCTATGGCTACACCTTC. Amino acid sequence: CASSLEGQPYGYTF.

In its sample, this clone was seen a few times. CDR3 loop: CASSSRTGIESPLHF. DNA of the CDR3: TGCGCCAGCAGCAGTCGGACAGGAATAGAATCACCCCTCCACTTT. The chain combines TRBV5-1 with TRBJ1-6, with TRBD1 matching 7 bases. From germline, CDR1 is SGHRS and CDR2 YFSETQ. This CDR3 region has 15 residues. V was clipped by 4 bases and J by 10 bases; unmatched bases: 11. The full variable domain, with the rest looked up from reference TRBV5-1 and TRBJ1-6, is KAGVTQTPRYLIKTRGQQVTLSCSPISGHRSVSWYQQTPGQGLQFLFEYFSETQRNKGNFPGRFSGRQFSNSRSEMNVSTLELGDSALYLCASSSRTGIESPLHFGNGTRLTVT.

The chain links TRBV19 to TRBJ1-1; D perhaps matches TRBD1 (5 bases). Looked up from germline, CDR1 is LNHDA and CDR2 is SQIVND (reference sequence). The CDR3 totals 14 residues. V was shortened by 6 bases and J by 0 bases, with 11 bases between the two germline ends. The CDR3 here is CASRTDRLNTEAFF. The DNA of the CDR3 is TGTGCCAGTAGAACCGACAGACTGAACACTGAAGCTTTCTTT.

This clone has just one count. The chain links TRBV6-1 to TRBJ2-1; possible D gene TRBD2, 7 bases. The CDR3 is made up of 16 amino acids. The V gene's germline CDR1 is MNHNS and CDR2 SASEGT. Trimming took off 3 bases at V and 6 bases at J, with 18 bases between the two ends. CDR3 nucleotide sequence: TGTGCCAGCAGTGAGTTGGTGGGGGGGCCCTCCAATGAGCAGTTCTTC. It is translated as CASSELVGGPSNEQFF.

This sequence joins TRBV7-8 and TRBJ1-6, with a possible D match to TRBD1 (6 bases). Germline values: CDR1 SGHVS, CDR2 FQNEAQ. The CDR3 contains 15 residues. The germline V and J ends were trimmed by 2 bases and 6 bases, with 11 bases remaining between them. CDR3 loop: CASSLTGQVNSPLHF. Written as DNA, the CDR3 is TGTGCCAGCAGCTTAACGGGACAAGTTAATTCACCCCTCCACTTT.

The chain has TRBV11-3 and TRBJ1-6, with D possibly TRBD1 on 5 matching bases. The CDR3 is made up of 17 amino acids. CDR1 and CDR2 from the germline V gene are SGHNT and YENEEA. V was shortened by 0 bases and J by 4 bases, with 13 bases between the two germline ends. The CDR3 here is CASSLDGAGKYNSPLHF. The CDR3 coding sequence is TGTGCCAGCAGCTTAGATGGGGCAGGAAAATATAATTCACCCCTCCACTTT.